Below are 9 T cell receptor beta chains sequenced from a single sample in a study of T-cell reconstitution after alpha-beta-depleted transplantation in children. As it was prepared, the TCRbeta library received unique molecular identifiers. TCRdb independently ran MiXCR on the PCR reads; one entry per CDR3 protein. The table includes approximately 490,000 distinct CDR3 sequences, about 10% detected once. Sequenced material: PBMCs, taken before TCRalphabeta/CD19-depleted stem cell transplant. The source of these receptors is a child aged 2 to 15 with inherited bone marrow failure, due to receive a stem cell transplant.

This clonotype was recorded many times. This chain connects TRBV4-2 to TRBJ2-7; 9 nucleotides align to TRBD1. Germline-derived CDR1 and CDR2 are LGHNA and YNFKEQ. J lost 6 bases, V lost 2 bases, and 11 bases had no gene match. The CDR3 is 16 amino acids. CDR3 residues: CASSQYLSGTGLEQYF. CDR3 nucleotides: TGTGCCAGCAGCCAATACCTTTCCGGGACAGGGCTCGAGCAGTACTTC.

This clonotype was detected only a few times. J is TRBJ2-7 and V is TRBV6-2 or TRBV6-3, with TRBD2 matching 7 bases. Germline V gives CDR1 MNHEY, CDR2 SVGEGT. This CDR3 contains 12 residues. The J segment lost 6 bases and the V segment lost 6 bases, leaving 5 bases of the junction unmatched. In nucleotides, the CDR3 is TGTGCCAGCAGCCGGAGCGGGATCGAGCAGTACTTC. It translates to CASSRSGIEQYF.

This clonotype was counted many times. The junction departs from the called germline gene at one end, perhaps through a read error. V usage is TRBV4-3 and J usage is TRBJ2-1; TRBD1 matches 7 bases. Germline V lookup: CDR1 LGHNA, CDR2 YSLEER. CDR3 size: 16 residues. The CDR3 sequence is CASSEETGLVYNEQFF. The CDR3 nucleotides are TGCGCCAGCAGCGAAGAGACAGGGCTGGTCTACAATGAGCAGTTCTTC.

At least ten counts were recorded for this clonotype. The chain has TRBV7-6 and TRBJ2-5, with D maybe TRBD2 (6 bases). V was trimmed by 11 bases and J by 0 bases, leaving 7 bases between them. The germline gives CDR1 SGHVS, CDR2 FNYEAQ. The CDR3 is 11 residues long. CDR3 nucleotide sequence: TGTGCCTGGGGGGACCAAGAGACCCAGTACTTC. Its protein is CAWGDQETQYF.

This clonotype was found many times. This chain uses TRBV15 with TRBJ2-1; D is unclear. Germline loops: CDR1 LNHNV, CDR2 YYDKDF (reference sequence). V was cut by 1 base and J by 7 bases, with 8 bases left in between. CDR3 length: 13 residues. The CDR3 loop is CATSRVAVNEQFF. The CDR3 nucleotides are TGTGCCACCAGCAGAGTGGCGGTGAATGAGCAGTTCTTC. The variable domain in full, completed from reference TRBV15 and TRBJ2-1, reads DAMVIQNPRYQVTQFGKPVTLSCSQTLNHNVMYWYQQKSSQAPKLLFHYYDKDFNNEADTPDNFQSRRPNTSFCFLDIRSPGLGDTAMYLCATSRVAVNEQFFGPGTRLTVL.

This clonotype has ten or more counts. J is TRBJ1-5 and V is TRBV12-3 or TRBV12-4; a possible D gene is TRBD1 (5 bases). V gave up 1 base and J gave up 8 bases, with 21 bases separating them. The CDR3 contains 17 residues. This chain's CDR3 is CASSLDVTLGGWEPQHF. The CDR3 DNA sequence: TGTGCCAGCAGTTTAGATGTCACGCTCGGGGGATGGGAGCCCCAGCATTTT.

Remarks on this clonotype: A much larger clone sits a single nucleotide away, making a read error possible. The chain uses TRBV12-3 or TRBV12-4 and TRBJ2-7; D remains ambiguous. Trimming stripped 3 bases from V and 3 bases from J, with 12 bases between. This CDR3 has 14 amino acids. The CDR3 DNA reads TGTGCCAGCAGTTTTGGCGACCAGAGCTACGAGCAGTACGTC. It is translated as CASSFGDQSYEQYV.

This clonotype showed up many times. CDR3 region: CASSLGEGAYGYTF. The CDR3 DNA reads TGTGCCAGCAGTTTAGGGGAGGGGGCTTATGGCTACACCTTC. The chain is built from TRBV28 and TRBJ1-2, with 7 bases that match TRBD1. V lost 2 bases and J lost 5; bases outside the gene matches: 5. The length of the CDR3 is 14 residues. The germline gives CDR1 MDHEN, CDR2 SYDVKM.

In regard to this clonotype: This may stem from a read error, because a much larger clone lies one nucleotide away. V gene TRBV12-3 or TRBV12-4 combines with J gene TRBJ2-5, with D tentatively TRBD2 (5 bases). Trimming pared 2 bases from V and 4 bases from J, leaving 14 bases between. The CDR3 extends over 15 amino acids. The CDR3 sequence is CASSLIKRVSETQYF. The DNA for the CDR3 is TGTGCCAGCAGTTTAATCAAGAGGGTATCAGAGACCCAGTACTTC.